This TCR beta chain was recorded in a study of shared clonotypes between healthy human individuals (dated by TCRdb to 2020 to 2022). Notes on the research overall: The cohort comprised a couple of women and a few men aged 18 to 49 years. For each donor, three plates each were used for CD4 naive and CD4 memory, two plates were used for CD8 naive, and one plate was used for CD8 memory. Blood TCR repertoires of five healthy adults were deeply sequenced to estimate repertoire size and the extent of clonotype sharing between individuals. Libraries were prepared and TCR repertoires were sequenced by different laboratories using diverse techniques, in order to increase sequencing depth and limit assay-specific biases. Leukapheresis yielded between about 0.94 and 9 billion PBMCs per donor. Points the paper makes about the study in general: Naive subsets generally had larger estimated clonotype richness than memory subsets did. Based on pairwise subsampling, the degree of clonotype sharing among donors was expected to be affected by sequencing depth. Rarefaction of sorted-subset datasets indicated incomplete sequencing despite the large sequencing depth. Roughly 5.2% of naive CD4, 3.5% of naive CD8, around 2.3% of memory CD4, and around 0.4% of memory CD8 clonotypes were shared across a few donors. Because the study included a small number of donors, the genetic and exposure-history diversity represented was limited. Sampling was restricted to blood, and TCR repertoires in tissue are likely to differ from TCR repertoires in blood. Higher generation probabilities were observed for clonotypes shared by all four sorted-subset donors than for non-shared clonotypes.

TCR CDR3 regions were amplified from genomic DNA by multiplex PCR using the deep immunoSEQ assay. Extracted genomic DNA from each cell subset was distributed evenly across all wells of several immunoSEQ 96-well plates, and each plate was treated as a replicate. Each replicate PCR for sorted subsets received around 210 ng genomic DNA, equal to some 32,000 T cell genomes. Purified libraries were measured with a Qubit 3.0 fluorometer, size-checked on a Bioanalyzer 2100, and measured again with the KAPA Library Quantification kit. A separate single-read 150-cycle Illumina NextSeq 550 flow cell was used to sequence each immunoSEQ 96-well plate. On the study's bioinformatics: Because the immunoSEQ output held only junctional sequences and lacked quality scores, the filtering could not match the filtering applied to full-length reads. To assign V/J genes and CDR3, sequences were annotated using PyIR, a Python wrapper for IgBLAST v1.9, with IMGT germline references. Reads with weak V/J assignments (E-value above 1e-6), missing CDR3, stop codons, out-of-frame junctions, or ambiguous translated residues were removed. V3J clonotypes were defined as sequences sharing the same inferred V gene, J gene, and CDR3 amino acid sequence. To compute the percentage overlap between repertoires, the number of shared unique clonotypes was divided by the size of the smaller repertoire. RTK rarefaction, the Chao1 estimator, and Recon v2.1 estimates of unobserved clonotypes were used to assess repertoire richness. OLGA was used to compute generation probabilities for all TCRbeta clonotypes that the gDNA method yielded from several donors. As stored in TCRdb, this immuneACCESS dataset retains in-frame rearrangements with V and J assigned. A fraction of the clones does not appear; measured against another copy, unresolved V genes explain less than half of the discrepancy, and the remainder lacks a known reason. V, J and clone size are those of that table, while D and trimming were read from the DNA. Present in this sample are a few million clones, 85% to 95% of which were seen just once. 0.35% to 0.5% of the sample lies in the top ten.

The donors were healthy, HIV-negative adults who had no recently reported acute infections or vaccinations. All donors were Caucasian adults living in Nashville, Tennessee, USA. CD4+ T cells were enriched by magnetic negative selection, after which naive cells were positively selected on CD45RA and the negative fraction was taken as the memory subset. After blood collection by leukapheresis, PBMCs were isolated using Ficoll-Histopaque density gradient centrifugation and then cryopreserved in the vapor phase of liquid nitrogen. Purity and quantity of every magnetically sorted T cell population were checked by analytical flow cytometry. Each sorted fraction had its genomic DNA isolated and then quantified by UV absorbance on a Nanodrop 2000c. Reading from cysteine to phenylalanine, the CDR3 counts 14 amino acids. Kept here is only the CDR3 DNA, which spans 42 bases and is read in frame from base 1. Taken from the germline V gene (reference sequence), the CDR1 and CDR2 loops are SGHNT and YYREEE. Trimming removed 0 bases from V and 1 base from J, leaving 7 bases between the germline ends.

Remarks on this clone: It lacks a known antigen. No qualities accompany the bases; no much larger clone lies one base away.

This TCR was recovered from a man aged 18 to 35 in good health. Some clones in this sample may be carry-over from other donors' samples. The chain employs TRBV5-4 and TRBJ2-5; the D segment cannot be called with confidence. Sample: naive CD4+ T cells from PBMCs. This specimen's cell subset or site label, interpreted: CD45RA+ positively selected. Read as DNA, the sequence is TGTGCCAGCAGCTTGGCCGTGGGCCAAGAGACCCAGTACTTC. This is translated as CASSLAVGQETQYF.